This T cell receptor (beta chain) comes out of a study of beta chain features in type 1 diabetes. About the study: Patients and healthy donors were similar in age, gender and cell yields.

Every isolated RNA sample was fully reverse transcribed, so sequencing captured expressed TCRB transcripts. The protocol was immunoSEQ multiplex PCR, while the TCRdb copy is restricted to in-frame clones and leaves out a portion. The repertoire holds 130,000 to 150,000 clones, just over 9% seen once, with about 0.66% in the top ten. The CDR3 is made up of 17 amino acids. The trim removed 4 bases at V and 7 bases at J, leaving 11 bases unmatched. Germline CDR1 is SGHNT and CDR2 is YYREEE (reference sequence). The clonotype originates from a man aged 18 to 29 in good health. The rearrangement uses TRBV5-4 and TRBJ1-4; 12 nucleotides align to TRBD1. Sequencing was done on a sample of central memory CD4+ T cells from blood. The CDR3 nucleotides read TGTGCCAGCAGCACGTCCCGGGACAGGGGGCAGAGTGAAAAACTGTTTTTT. Translating it yields CASSTSRDRGQSEKLFF.